The 13 T cell receptor beta chains below come from one sample, sequenced in a study of blood T cell repertoires in COVID-19. Sequencing was performed with immunoSEQ multiplex PCR; in TCRdb, only in-frame clones are kept and a portion is missing. The sample yields tens of thousands of clones, around three quarters seen once. The sequenced sample was peripheral blood. The receptors here all came from a woman of 80 years or more with acute or convalescent COVID-19.

The V and J genes are TRBV18 and TRBJ1-3; TRBD1 matches 9 bases. The CDR3 length is 14 residues. With 2 bases clipped from V and 7 bases from J, the junction kept 3 bases outside the gene matches. Germline V gene lookup returns CDR1 KGHSH and CDR2 LQKENI. CDR3 coding DNA: TGTGCCAGCTCACCAGGGACAGGGTTGAACACCATATATTTT. Its translation is CASSPGTGLNTIYF. Full variable domain (remainder filled in from reference TRBV18 and TRBJ1-3): NAGVMQNPRHLVRRRGQEARLRCSPMKGHSHVYWYRQLPEEGLKFMVYLQKENIIDESGMPKERFSAEFPKEGPSILRIQQVVRGDSAAYFCASSPGTGLNTIYFGEGSWLTVV.

The chain has TRBV3-1 (or the pseudogene TRBV3-2) and TRBJ2-5; a weak D match, TRBD2 (5 bases). Germline lookup yields CDR1 LGHDT and CDR2 YNNKEL (reference sequence). Trimming stripped 0 bases from V and 5 bases from J, with 13 bases between. The CDR3 has 15 amino acids. For the CDR3, the DNA is TGTGCCAGCAGCCAAGACTCCCTAGCCGGGGAGACCCAGTACTTC. Protein product: CASSQDSLAGETQYF.

V usage is TRBV7-9 and J usage is TRBJ2-5; perhaps TRBD2 as D (5 bases). This CDR3 has 13 amino acids. Germline CDR1 SEHNR, CDR2 FQNEAQ (reference sequence). The V end lost 5 bases, the J end lost 4 bases, and 11 bases lay between the germline ends. CDR3 sequence reads: CASSRGSSETQYF. The CDR3 DNA is TGTGCCAGCAGCCGCGGGTCCTCAGAGACCCAGTACTTC. Combining the CDR3 with reference TRBV7-9 and TRBJ2-5 gives the whole variable domain DTGVSQNPRHKITKRGQNVTFRCDPISEHNRLYWYRQTLGQGPEFLTYFQNEAQLEKSRLLSDRFSAERPKGSFSTLEIQRTEQGDSAMYLCASSRGSSETQYFGPGTRLLVL.

This clone was picked up one time. DNA for the CDR3: TGTGCCAGCTCACCACCGGACAGGAAAGCCACTAACTATGGCTACACCTTC. Its protein is CASSPPDRKATNYGYTF. The V call is TRBV18, the J call TRBJ1-2; 7 bases line up with TRBD1. Germline trimming cut 0 bases from V and 0 bases from J; bases unmatched to any gene: 7. Germline CDR1 reads KGHSH; CDR2 reads LQKENI. The CDR3 is 17 residues long.

The V and J genes are TRBV6-1 and TRBJ1-5; possible D gene TRBD1, 6 bases. Looked up from germline, CDR1 is MNHNS and CDR2 is SASEGT. CDR3 length: 15 amino acids. V lost 1 base and J 3 bases, leaving 10 bases between the germline ends. CDR3: CASSEERGYNQPQHF. The CDR3 nucleotides read TGTGCCAGCAGTGAAGAAAGGGGGTACAATCAGCCCCAGCATTTT.

The genes are TRBV6-6 and TRBJ2-5; a weak D match, TRBD2 (6 bases). Germline V CDR1 and CDR2: MNHNY, SVGAGI (reference sequence). V was clipped by 0 bases and J by 2 bases, with 10 bases between them. The length of the CDR3 is 15 residues. The CDR3 protein is CASSYSGGPQETQYF. The CDR3 DNA is TGTGCCAGCAGTTACTCCGGGGGACCTCAAGAGACCCAGTACTTC.

This chain connects TRBV4-1 to TRBJ2-5; 12 nucleotides line up with TRBD2. J was trimmed by 5 bases and V by 1 base; bases with no gene match: 5. CDR3 length: 16 amino acids. Germline V gives CDR1 MGHRA, CDR2 YSYEKL. This CDR3 reads CASSQGLAGEVETQYF. CDR3 DNA sequence: TGCGCCAGCAGCCAAGGACTAGCGGGAGAAGTTGAGACCCAGTACTTC.

V usage is TRBV11-2 and J usage is TRBJ1-5; D gene unclear. Trimming took off 0 bases at V and 0 bases at J, with 12 bases between the two ends. CDR3 length: 17 amino acids. Germline V lookup: CDR1 SGHAT, CDR2 FQNNGV. Written as DNA, the CDR3 is TGTGCCAGCAGCTTAGATGGCACAGATTATAGCAATCAGCCCCAGCATTTT. Translating it yields CASSLDGTDYSNQPQHF.

There are many counts of this clone. This chain connects TRBV9 to TRBJ1-2; 7 bases align to TRBD1. This CDR3 comprises 14 residues. V lost 3 bases to trimming and J lost 2 bases; unmatched junction nucleotides: 4. Germline V gene sequence: CDR1 SGDLS, CDR2 YYNGEE. Here the CDR3 reads CASSETGYNYGYTF. The CDR3, as DNA: TGTGCCAGCAGCGAGACAGGGTACAACTATGGCTACACCTTC.

This CDR3 reads CASRSSVPDTQYF. The CDR3 DNA sequence: TGTGCCAGCAGATCTAGCGTCCCAGATACGCAGTATTTT. This chain uses TRBV6-5 with TRBJ2-3; a possible D gene is TRBD2 (6 bases). This CDR3 region has 13 residues. Germline assignment: CDR1 MNHEY and CDR2 SVGAGI. V was pared by 6 bases and J by 4 bases, with 11 bases between.

The J gene is TRBJ1-2, the V gene TRBV19; TRBD1 might be the D (5 bases). The CDR3 spans 14 residues. The ends were cut back, 9 bases at V and 1 base at J, with 15 bases in the middle. Germline-derived CDR1 and CDR2 are LNHDA and SQIVND (reference sequence). The DNA for the CDR3 is TGTGCCAGCGTCCCAGGGTCTCTTAACTATGGCTACACCTTC. This translates into CASVPGSLNYGYTF.

The chain recombines TRBV24-1 with TRBJ2-2; 13 nucleotides align to TRBD2. Losses at the gene ends were 3 bases for V and 1 base for J; bases not matched to a gene: 4. Germline V CDR1 and CDR2: KGHDR, SFDVKD. The CDR3 sequence is 18 residues long. CDR3 DNA sequence: TGTGCCACCAGTGATAGGACTAGCGGGAGCTGGAACACCGGGGAGCTGTTTTTT. Protein: CATSDRTSGSWNTGELFF.

This chain's CDR3 is CASSLFFGRVETQYF. DNA for the CDR3: TGTGCCAGCAGCTTGTTTTTCGGGAGGGTAGAGACCCAGTACTTC. The V and J genes are TRBV7-6 and TRBJ2-5; 8 positions agree with TRBD2. The CDR3 length is 15 residues. Germline loops: CDR1 SGHVS, CDR2 FNYEAQ. Trimming took 3 bases from V and 4 from J; bases not matched to a gene: 7.